Listed below are T cell receptor beta chains from one sample, sequenced in a study of graft-versus-host responses after intestinal transplantation. Here immunoSEQ multiplex PCR was the method, and the copy in TCRdb shows in-frame clones only, minus some. Here the sample spans 20,000 to 25,000 clones, about two fifths being singletons. The sample in question was alloreactive CD8+ T cells from a mixed lymphocyte reaction culture, obtained before transplantation. The receptors derive from a human patient who was an organ donor for intestinal transplantation. Both conserved end residues are part of each CDR3. A D gene is named only where the DNA matches it firmly. Only some rows state a clone size, as once, few, many or a class for expanded clones.

V gene	J gene	D gene	clone size	CDR3 DNA	CDR3 protein
TRBV11-2	TRBJ2-7	.	.	TGTGCCAGCAGCTTATCCGTACCCGCCTACGAGCAGTACTTC	CASSLSVPAYEQYF
TRBV6-5	TRBJ2-1	.	few	TGTGCCAGCAGTTACGGATTGCTCAGCTCCTACAATGAGCAGTTCTTC	CASSYGLLSSYNEQFF
TRBV27	TRBJ2-1	TRBD2	.	TGTGCCAGCGCGGGACTAGCGGACAATGAGCAGTTCTTC	CASAGLADNEQFF
TRBV7-7	TRBJ2-1	.	medium-sized	TGTGCCAGCAGCTTAGAAGTCAGCTCCTACAATGAGCAGTTCTTC	CASSLEVSSYNEQFF
TRBV27	TRBJ1-1	.	.	TGTGCCAGCAGGGTCACAGGTGGGCTCACTGAAGCTTTCTTT	CASRVTGGLTEAFF
TRBV6-1	TRBJ2-7	.	.	TGTGCCAGCGTAAGCTACGAGCAGTACTTC	CASVSYEQYF
TRBV4-3	TRBJ2-7	TRBD2	few	TGCGCCAGCAGCCAGGTGCTAGCGGGAGGGGACGAGCAGTACTTC	CASSQVLAGGDEQYF
TRBV25-1	TRBJ1-4	TRBD1	few	TGTGCCAGCAGTGAATCTCAGACAGGGCCTGAGGAAAAACTGTTTTTT	CASSESQTGPEEKLFF
TRBV21-1	TRBJ1-5	.	few	TGTGCCAGCAGCAAAGTCAGGGGGAGCAATCAGCCCCAGCATTTT	CASSKVRGSNQPQHF
TRBV14	TRBJ2-2	TRBD1	.	TGTGCCAGCAGCCAACAGGGGGCCGGGGAGCTGTTTTTT	CASSQQGAGELFF
TRBV2	TRBJ2-3	TRBD2	.	TGTGCCAGGAGTGGGGCTAGCGGGAGGGCCGAGCGTCCCGCAGATACGCAGTATTTT	CARSGASGRAERPADTQYF
TRBV9	TRBJ2-1	TRBD2	.	TGTGCCAGCAGCGAAACAAGCGGGAGTTGGGCCTACAATGAGCAGTTCTTC	CASSETSGSWAYNEQFF
TRBV28	TRBJ2-6	.	.	TGTGCCAGCAGTTCATGGGAGGGGGCTGGCCCCGATTCCGACAGCTCTGGGGCCAACGTCCTGACTTTC	CASSSWEGAGPDSDSSGANVLTF
TRBV7-3	TRBJ2-1	TRBD2	.	TGTGCCAGCAGCGTCGTAGCGGGAGGGTATAGAAATGAGCAGTTCTTC	CASSVVAGGYRNEQFF
TRBV18	TRBJ1-5	.	.	TGTGCCAGCTCACCATGGCAGCGTCAGCCCCAGCATTTT	CASSPWQRQPQHF
TRBV7-9	TRBJ2-7	.	once	TGTGCCAGCAGCTTATTCCAAGCGGGCTTACCTTACGAGCAGTACTTC	CASSLFQAGLPYEQYF
TRBV7-6	TRBJ2-7	TRBD1	.	TGTGCCAGCAGCCCCCGGACAGGGTGGGACTACGAGCAGTACTTC	CASSPRTGWDYEQYF
TRBV7-7	TRBJ2-5	TRBD2	.	TGTGCCAGCAGCTTAGAGGGACTAGCGGGAGAGACCCAGTACTTC	CASSLEGLAGETQYF
TRBV11-2	TRBJ2-7	TRBD2	.	TGTGCCAGCGGACGAGAGGGGCGGGAGGTATACGAGCAGTACTTC	CASGREGREVYEQYF
TRBV5-1	TRBJ2-1	.	.	TGCGCCAGCAGCTTGTACAGGAGCTACAATGAGCAGTTCTTC	CASSLYRSYNEQFF
TRBV11-2	TRBJ2-4	TRBD2	.	TGTGCCAGCAGCCGTGGACTAGCGGGAAGGCCCAAAAACATTCAGTACTTC	CASSRGLAGRPKNIQYF
TRBV6-5	TRBJ2-2	.	.	TGTGCCAGCAGTCTAACGGAGGCCCCCGGGGAGCTGTTTTTT	CASSLTEAPGELFF
TRBV5-6	TRBJ1-5	.	.	TGTGCCAGCAGCGGGAATAGCAATCAGCCCCAGCATTTT	CASSGNSNQPQHF
TRBV4-3	TRBJ2-1	TRBD2	.	TGCGCCAGCAGCCAACTAGCGGGAGGGCCTGGGGATGAGCAGTTCTTC	CASSQLAGGPGDEQFF
TRBV7-8	TRBJ2-5	TRBD1	few	TGTGCCAGCAGCCACTACCCCGGACAGGGGGTAGAGACCCAGTACTTC	CASSHYPGQGVETQYF
TRBV2	TRBJ1-1	TRBD1	.	TGTGCCAGCAGCGACCCGGACAGGTCGAACACTGAAGCTTTCTTT	CASSDPDRSNTEAFF
TRBV2	TRBJ2-1	.	.	TGTGCCAGCACTACGACGAGCTCCTACAATGAGCAGTTCTTC	CASTTTSSYNEQFF
TRBV4-1	TRBJ1-2	.	few	TGCGCCAGCAGCCACCCTCTGGGGGTAAACTATGGCTACACCTTC	CASSHPLGVNYGYTF
TRBV2	TRBJ1-1	TRBD1	.	TGTGCCAGCAGGGACAGGGGGGTTGAAGCTTTCTTT	CASRDRGVEAFF
TRBV9	TRBJ1-5	.	few	TGTGCCAGCAGCGTAGGAAAACAGAATACACAGCCCCAGCATTTT	CASSVGKQNTQPQHF
TRBV6-5	TRBJ2-5	.	few	TGTGCCAGCTGTTGGACTCGAACCCAAGAGACCCAGTACTTC	CASCWTRTQETQYF
TRBV28	TRBJ2-7	TRBD2	once	TGTGCCAGCAGTTTAGGGGGGGGTCTGTCCTACGAGCAGTACTTC	CASSLGGGLSYEQYF
TRBV6-5	TRBJ2-7	.	medium-sized	TGTGCCAGCAGCGGACTCTGGGGCTACGAGCAGTACTTC	CASSGLWGYEQYF
TRBV6-1	TRBJ2-1	.	.	TGTGCCAGCAGTCAAACTGGTAATGAGCAGTTCTTC	CASSQTGNEQFF
TRBV23-1	TRBJ2-5	.	.	TGCGCCCCTAGGTGGATGTGGATCCAAGAGACCCAGTACTTC	CAPRWMWIQETQYF
TRBV5-4	TRBJ1-2	.	.	TGTGCCAGCAGCTTAGGACCGACCTACACCTTC	CASSLGPTYTF